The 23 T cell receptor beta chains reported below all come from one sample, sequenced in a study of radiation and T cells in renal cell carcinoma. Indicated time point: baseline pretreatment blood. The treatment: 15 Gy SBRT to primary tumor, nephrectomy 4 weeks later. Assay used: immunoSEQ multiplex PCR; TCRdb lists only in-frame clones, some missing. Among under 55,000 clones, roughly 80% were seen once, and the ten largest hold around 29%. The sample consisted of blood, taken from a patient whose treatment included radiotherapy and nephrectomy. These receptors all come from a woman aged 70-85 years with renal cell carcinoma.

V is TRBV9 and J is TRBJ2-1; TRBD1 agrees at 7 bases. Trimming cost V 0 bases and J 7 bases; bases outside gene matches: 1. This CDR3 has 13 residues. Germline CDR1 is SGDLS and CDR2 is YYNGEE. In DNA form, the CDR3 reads TGTGCCAGCAGCGTAGAACAGGGGAATGAGCAGTTCTTC. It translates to CASSVEQGNEQFF.

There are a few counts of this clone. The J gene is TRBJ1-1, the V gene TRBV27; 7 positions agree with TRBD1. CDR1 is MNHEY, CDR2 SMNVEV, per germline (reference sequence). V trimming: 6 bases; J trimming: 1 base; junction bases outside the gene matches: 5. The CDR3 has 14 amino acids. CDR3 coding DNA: TGTGCCAGCAGATTACAGGGGCAGAACACTGAAGCTTTCTTT. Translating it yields CASRLQGQNTEAFF.

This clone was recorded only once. The CDR3 nucleotides are TGTGCCATCAGAGCGCAGGGCTACTCCTACGAGCAGTACTTC. This gives the protein CAIRAQGYSYEQYF. The chain combines TRBV10-3 with TRBJ2-7; tentatively, D is TRBD1 (5 bases). CDR3 length: 14 amino acids. V was shortened by 6 bases and J by 0 bases, with 12 bases between the two germline ends. Germline-derived CDR1 and CDR2 are ENHRY and SYGVKD.

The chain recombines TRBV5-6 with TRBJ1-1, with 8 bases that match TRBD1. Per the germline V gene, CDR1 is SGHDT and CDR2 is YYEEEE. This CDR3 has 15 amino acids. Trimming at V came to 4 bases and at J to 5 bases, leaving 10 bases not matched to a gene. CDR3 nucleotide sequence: TGTGCCAGCAGCCAGCCAGGGGGCCCGGGGACTGAAGCTTTCTTT. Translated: CASSQPGGPGTEAFF.

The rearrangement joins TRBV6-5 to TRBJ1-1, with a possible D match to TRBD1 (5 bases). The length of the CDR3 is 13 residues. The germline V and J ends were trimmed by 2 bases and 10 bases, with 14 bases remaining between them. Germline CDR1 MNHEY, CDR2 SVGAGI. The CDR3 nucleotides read TGTGCCAGCAGTTACCCCGGACACGGGAGAGCTTTCTTT. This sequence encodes CASSYPGHGRAFF.

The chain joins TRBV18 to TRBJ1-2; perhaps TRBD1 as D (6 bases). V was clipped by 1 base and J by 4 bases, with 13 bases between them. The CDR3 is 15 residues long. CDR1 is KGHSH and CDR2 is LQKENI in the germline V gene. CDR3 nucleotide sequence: TGTGCCAGCTCACCACAGGGCAGGGGACGCTATGGCTACACCTTC. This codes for CASSPQGRGRYGYTF.

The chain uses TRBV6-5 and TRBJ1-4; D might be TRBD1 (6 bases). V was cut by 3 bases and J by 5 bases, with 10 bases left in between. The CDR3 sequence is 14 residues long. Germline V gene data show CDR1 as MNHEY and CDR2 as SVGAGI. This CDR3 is CASSYLTGNEKLFF. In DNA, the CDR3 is TGTGCCAGCAGTTATCTGACAGGAAATGAAAAACTGTTTTTT.

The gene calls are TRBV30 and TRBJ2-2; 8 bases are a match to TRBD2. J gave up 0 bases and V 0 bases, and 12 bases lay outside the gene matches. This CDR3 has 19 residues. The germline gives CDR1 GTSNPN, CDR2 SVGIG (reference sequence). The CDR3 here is CAWSVTGGPISTNTGELFF. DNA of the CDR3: TGTGCCTGGAGTGTAACGGGGGGGCCCATTTCGACGAACACCGGGGAGCTGTTTTTT.

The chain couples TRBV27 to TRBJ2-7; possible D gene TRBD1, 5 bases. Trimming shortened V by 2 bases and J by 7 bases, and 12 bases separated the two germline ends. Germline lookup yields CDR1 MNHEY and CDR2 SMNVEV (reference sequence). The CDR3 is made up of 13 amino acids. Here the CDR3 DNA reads TGTGCCAGCAGTTTAATGGGGCTTGGGGAGCAGTACTTC. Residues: CASSLMGLGEQYF.

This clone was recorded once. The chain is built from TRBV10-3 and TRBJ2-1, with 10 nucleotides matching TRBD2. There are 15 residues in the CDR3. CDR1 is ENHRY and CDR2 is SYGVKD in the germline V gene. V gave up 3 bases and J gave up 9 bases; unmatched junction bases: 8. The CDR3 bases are TGTGCCATCAGTGAACGGAGCGGGGGGGCCTCTGAGCAGTTCTTC. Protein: CAISERSGGASEQFF.

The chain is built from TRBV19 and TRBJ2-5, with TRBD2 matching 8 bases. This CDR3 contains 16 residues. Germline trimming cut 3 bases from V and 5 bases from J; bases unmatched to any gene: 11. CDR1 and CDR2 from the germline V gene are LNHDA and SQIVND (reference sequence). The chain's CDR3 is CASSMYGGPSGETQYF. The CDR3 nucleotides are TGTGCCAGTAGTATGTATGGGGGGCCTAGCGGGGAGACCCAGTACTTC.

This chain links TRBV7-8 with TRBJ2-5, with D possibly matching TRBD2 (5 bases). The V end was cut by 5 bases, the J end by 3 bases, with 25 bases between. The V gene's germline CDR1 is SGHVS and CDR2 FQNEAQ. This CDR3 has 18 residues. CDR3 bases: TGTGCCAGCAGCCAAGGGAGCATACTGACCCGCAGAAAAGAGACCCAGTACTTC. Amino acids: CASSQGSILTRRKETQYF.

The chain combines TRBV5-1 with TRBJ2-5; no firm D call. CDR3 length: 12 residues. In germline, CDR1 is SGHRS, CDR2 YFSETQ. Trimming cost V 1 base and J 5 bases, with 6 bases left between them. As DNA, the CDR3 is TGCGCCAGCAGCTTGCTTGGGGAGACCCAGTACTTC. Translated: CASSLLGETQYF. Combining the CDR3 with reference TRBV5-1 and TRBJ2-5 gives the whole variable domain KAGVTQTPRYLIKTRGQQVTLSCSPISGHRSVSWYQQTPGQGLQFLFEYFSETQRNKGNFPGRFSGRQFSNSRSEMNVSTLELGDSALYLCASSLLGETQYFGPGTRLLVL.

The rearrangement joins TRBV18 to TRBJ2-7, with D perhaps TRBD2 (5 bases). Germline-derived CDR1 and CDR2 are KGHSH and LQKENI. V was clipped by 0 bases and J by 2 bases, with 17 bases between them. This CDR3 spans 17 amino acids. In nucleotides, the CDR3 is TGTGCCAGCTCACCACCGAACCCAGCGGAGCGAACCTACGAGCAGTACTTC. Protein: CASSPPNPAERTYEQYF.

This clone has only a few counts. CDR3 region: CAMSSGGDTDTQYF. CDR3 sequence (DNA): TGTGCCATGTCTAGCGGGGGGGACACAGATACGCAGTATTTT. V and J are TRBV10-3 and TRBJ2-3; TRBD2 matches 12 bases. The CDR3 runs 14 residues. Germline CDR1 reads ENHRY; CDR2 reads SYGVKD. Trimming at V came to 9 bases and at J to 2 bases, leaving 3 bases not matched to a gene.

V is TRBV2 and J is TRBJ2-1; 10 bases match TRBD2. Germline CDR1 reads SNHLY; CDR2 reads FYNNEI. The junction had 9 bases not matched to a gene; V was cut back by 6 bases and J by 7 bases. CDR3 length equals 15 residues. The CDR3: CASSYSGRAGNEQFF. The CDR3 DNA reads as TGTGCCAGCAGCTACAGCGGGAGGGCCGGGAATGAGCAGTTCTTC. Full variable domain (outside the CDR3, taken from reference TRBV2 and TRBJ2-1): EPEVTQTPSHQVTQMGQEVILRCVPISNHLYFYWYRQILGQKVEFLVSFYNNEISEKSEIFDDQFSVERPDGSNFTLKIRSTKLEDSAMYFCASSYSGRAGNEQFFGPGTRLTVL.

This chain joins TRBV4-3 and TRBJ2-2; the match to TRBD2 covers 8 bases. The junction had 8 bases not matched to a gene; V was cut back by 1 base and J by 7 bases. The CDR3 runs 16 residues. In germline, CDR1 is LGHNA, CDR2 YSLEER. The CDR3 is CASSQGQRELIGELFF. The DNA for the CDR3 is TGCGCCAGCAGCCAAGGCCAGCGGGAGTTGATCGGGGAGCTGTTTTTT.

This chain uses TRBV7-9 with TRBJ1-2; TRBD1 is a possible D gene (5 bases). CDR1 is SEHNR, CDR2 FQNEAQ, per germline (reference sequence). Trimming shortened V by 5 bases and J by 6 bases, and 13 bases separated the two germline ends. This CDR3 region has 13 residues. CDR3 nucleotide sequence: TGTGCCAGCAGCCCGGGGGATCACGATGGCTACACCTTC. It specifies CASSPGDHDGYTF.

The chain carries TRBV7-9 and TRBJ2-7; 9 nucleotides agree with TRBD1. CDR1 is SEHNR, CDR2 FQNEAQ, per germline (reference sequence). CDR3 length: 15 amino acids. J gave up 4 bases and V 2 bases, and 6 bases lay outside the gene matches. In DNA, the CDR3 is TGTGCCAGCAGCTTAACCCGGGACAGGGTTTACGAGCAGTACTTC. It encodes CASSLTRDRVYEQYF.

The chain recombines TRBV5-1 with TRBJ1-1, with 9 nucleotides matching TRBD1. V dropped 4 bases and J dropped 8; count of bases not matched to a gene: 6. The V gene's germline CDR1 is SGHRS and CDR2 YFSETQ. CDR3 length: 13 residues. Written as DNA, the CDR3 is TGCGCCAGCAGCCTCCGGGACAGGGAAGAAGCTTTCTTT. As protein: CASSLRDREEAFF.

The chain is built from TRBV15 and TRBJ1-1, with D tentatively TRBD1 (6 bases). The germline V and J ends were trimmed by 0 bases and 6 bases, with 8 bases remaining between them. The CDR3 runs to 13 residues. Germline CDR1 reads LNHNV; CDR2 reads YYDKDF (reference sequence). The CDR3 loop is CATSRDGQSEAFF. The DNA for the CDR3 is TGTGCCACCAGCAGAGACGGACAGTCTGAAGCTTTCTTT.

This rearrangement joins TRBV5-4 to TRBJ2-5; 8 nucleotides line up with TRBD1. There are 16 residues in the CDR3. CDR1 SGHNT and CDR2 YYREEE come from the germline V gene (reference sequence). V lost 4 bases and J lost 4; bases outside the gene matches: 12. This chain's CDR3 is CASSGSLTGVGETQYF. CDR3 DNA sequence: TGTGCCAGCAGCGGGAGCTTGACAGGGGTTGGAGAGACCCAGTACTTC.

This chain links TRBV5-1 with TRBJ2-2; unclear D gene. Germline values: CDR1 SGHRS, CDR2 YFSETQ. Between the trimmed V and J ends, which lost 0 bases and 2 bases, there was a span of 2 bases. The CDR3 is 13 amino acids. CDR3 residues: CASSLVNTGELFF. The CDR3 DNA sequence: TGCGCCAGCAGCTTGGTAAACACCGGGGAGCTGTTTTTT.